The 20 T cell receptor beta chains given below trace back to one sample, sequenced in a study of lymphopenia after photon versus proton radiotherapy. Generated by immunoSEQ multiplex PCR, the TCRdb table keeps only in-frame clones and is missing some. The table records around 30,000 clones, roughly nine tenths of them present only once. Sequenced here: peripheral blood, sampled from a patient treated with proton-based radiotherapy. The receptors originated from a woman in her seventies with pancreatic cancer. Some clones in this sample may be carry-over from other donors' samples.

The rearrangement links TRBV6-1 to TRBJ1-1; D unresolved. The CDR3 covers 12 residues. V was shortened by 4 bases and J by 6 bases, with 9 bases between the two germline ends. CDR1 and CDR2 from the germline V gene are MNHNS and SASEGT. CDR3 protein: CASSGRVAEAFF. CDR3 sequence (DNA): TGTGCCAGCAGTGGTCGGGTCGCTGAAGCTTTCTTT.

J is TRBJ2-3 and V is TRBV27; 10 bases line up with TRBD2. The germline V gene encodes CDR1 MNHEY and CDR2 SMNVEV (reference sequence). Trimming took 5 bases from V and 2 from J; bases not matched to a gene: 1. The CDR3 has 14 residues. DNA of the CDR3: TGTGCCAGCAGTCTAGCGGGGGTCACAGATACGCAGTATTTT. Its translation is CASSLAGVTDTQYF.

V usage is TRBV7-2 and J usage is TRBJ2-1; D not certain. The CDR3 contains 15 residues. V was clipped by 3 bases and J by 6 bases, with 15 bases between them. CDR1 and CDR2 (germline): SGHTA, FQGNSA. This CDR3 reads CASSFGLVSANEQFF. CDR3 DNA sequence: TGTGCCAGCAGCTTTGGTCTAGTATCCGCCAATGAGCAGTTCTTC.

The chain recombines TRBV5-6 with TRBJ2-3, with 16 bases fitting TRBD2. This CDR3 region has 17 residues. J lost 4 bases, V lost 2 bases, and 4 bases had no gene match. The germline V gene has CDR1 SGHDT and CDR2 YYEEEE. The CDR3 region is CASSLTGTSGRADTQYF. The CDR3 coding sequence is TGTGCCAGCAGCTTAACCGGGACTAGCGGGAGGGCAGATACGCAGTATTTT.

The chain is built from TRBV6-6 and TRBJ1-3; D not certain. The CDR3 runs 15 residues. The V and J ends lost 6 bases and 0 bases respectively, with 12 bases between them. The germline V gene has CDR1 MNHNY and CDR2 SVGAGI (reference sequence). The CDR3 DNA follows: TGTGCCAGCAGCCAAACGAGCGGCTCTGGAAACACCATATATTTT. The encoded protein is CASSQTSGSGNTIYF.

The rearrangement uses TRBV19 and TRBJ1-3; 9 bases are a match to TRBD1. The trim removed 5 bases at V and 4 bases at J, leaving 24 bases unmatched. This CDR3 comprises 21 residues. Per the germline V gene, CDR1 is LNHDA and CDR2 is SQIVND (reference sequence). In nucleotides, the CDR3 is TGTGCCAGTAGTCCGTCGGGCAGAGGAACTGGGACAGGGTTCTTCGGAAACACCATATATTTT. Translated, it gives CASSPSGRGTGTGFFGNTIYF.

The chain links TRBV29-1 to TRBJ2-3; D unresolved. The germline V gene has CDR1 SQVTM and CDR2 ANQGSEA. V was pared by 5 bases and J by 0 bases, with 12 bases between. The CDR3 sequence is 14 residues long. As DNA, the CDR3 is TGCAGCGTTCTAACTCCAGGCAGCACAGATACGCAGTATTTT. This encodes CSVLTPGSTDTQYF.

This clone was seen only once. V and J are TRBV7-8 and TRBJ1-1, with 7 bases matching TRBD1. Germline-derived CDR1 and CDR2 are SGHVS and FQNEAQ. The junction had 9 bases not matched to a gene; V was cut back by 4 bases and J by 4 bases. The CDR3 runs 15 residues. The CDR3 loop reads CASSYQGGSSTEAFF. The CDR3 coding sequence is TGTGCCAGCAGCTACCAGGGGGGATCGAGCACTGAAGCTTTCTTT.

This clone came up a few times. The rearrangement links TRBV5-1 to TRBJ2-2; unclear D gene. V was clipped by 1 base and J by 6 bases, with 13 bases between them. This CDR3 is built from 15 residues. Germline CDR1 is SGHRS and CDR2 is YFSETQ. The CDR3 coding sequence is TGCGCCAGCAGCTTGTTATCCCCATCGGCCGGGGAGCTGTTTTTT. It translates to CASSLLSPSAGELFF.

The sample holds one count of this clone. The chain couples TRBV6-5 to TRBJ2-7, with D perhaps TRBD1 or TRBD2 (5 bases each). This CDR3 is 14 amino acids long. The ends were cut back, 6 bases at V and 3 bases at J, with 15 bases in the middle. Germline-derived CDR1 and CDR2 are MNHEY and SVGAGI. The CDR3 DNA is TGTGCCAGCAGCCTTTCGGGACGGGTCTACGAGCAGTACTTC. Encoded protein: CASSLSGRVYEQYF.

V is TRBV28 and J is TRBJ1-4; 9 positions agree with TRBD1. Germline lookup yields CDR1 MDHEN and CDR2 SYDVKM. The CDR3 extends over 19 amino acids. Unmatched junction bases numbered 14, after V lost 6 bases and J lost 0 bases. The CDR3 spells CASRVTGTGIVATNEKLFF. DNA of the CDR3: TGTGCCAGCAGGGTAACCGGGACAGGGATAGTTGCAACTAATGAAAAACTGTTTTTT.

This clone was observed a single time. This chain links TRBV4-3 with TRBJ1-1; possibly TRBD1 for D (6 bases). The V end lost 4 bases, the J end lost 5 bases, and 14 bases lay between the germline ends. The CDR3 runs to 14 residues. Germline-derived CDR1 and CDR2 are LGHNA and YSLEER. DNA for the CDR3: TGCGCCAGCAGCCCTCAGGGGCGAGAAACTGAAGCTTTCTTT. Its protein is CASSPQGRETEAFF.

The gene calls are TRBV29-1 and TRBJ2-3, with 7 positions matching TRBD1. V gave up 5 bases and J gave up 0 bases; unmatched junction bases: 8. This CDR3 contains 15 residues. Germline V gene sequence: CDR1 SQVTM, CDR2 ANQGSEA. The CDR3: CSVRAGTASTDTQYF. The DNA for the CDR3 is TGCAGCGTTCGCGCAGGGACAGCTAGCACAGATACGCAGTATTTT.

The chain links TRBV30 to TRBJ2-7; perhaps TRBD1 as D (5 bases). Germline V gene lookup returns CDR1 GTSNPN and CDR2 SVGIG (reference sequence). Trimming took 0 bases from V and 3 from J, leaving 15 bases between them. The CDR3 totals 15 residues. CDR3 sequence: CAWSVNTGIYYEQYF. CDR3 sequence (DNA): TGTGCCTGGAGTGTAAATACAGGCATCTACTACGAGCAGTACTTC.

This clone was recorded only once. The V gene is TRBV10-1, the J gene TRBJ2-1; D unclear. Germline-derived CDR1 and CDR2 are WNHNN and SYGVQD (reference sequence). The CDR3 runs 14 residues. The V gene lost 3 bases and the J gene lost 3 bases, with 9 bases spanning the gap. The DNA of the CDR3 is TGCGCCAGCAGTGATCGGCCGGGCTACAATGAGCAGTTCTTC. This gives the protein CASSDRPGYNEQFF.

This clone was counted between two and nine times. The chain combines TRBV6-1 with TRBJ2-3; TRBD2 aligns across 10 bases. Germline V lookup: CDR1 MNHNS, CDR2 SASEGT. The CDR3 totals 16 residues. V was pared by 2 bases and J by 4 bases, with 6 bases of the junction left unmatched. CDR3 protein: CASSELVAGGADTQYF. DNA of the CDR3: TGTGCCAGCAGTGAACTCGTAGCGGGAGGTGCAGATACGCAGTATTTT.

J is TRBJ2-1 and V is TRBV13, with 8 bases aligning to TRBD2. Germline V CDR1 and CDR2: PRHDT, FYEKMQ (reference sequence). V gave up 3 bases and J gave up 3 bases; unmatched junction bases: 4. This CDR3 is 15 amino acids long. CDR3 DNA: TGTGCCAGCAGCTTGAGCGGGAGAATCTACAATGAGCAGTTCTTC. As protein: CASSLSGRIYNEQFF.

The chain carries TRBV19 and TRBJ1-1; D may be TRBD1 (5 bases). Per germline, CDR1 LNHDA and CDR2 SQIVND (reference sequence). The germline V and J ends were trimmed by 4 bases and 7 bases, with 19 bases remaining between them. The CDR3 is 15 residues long. This CDR3 reads CASSRGDSPLNEAFF. Here the CDR3 DNA reads TGTGCCAGTAGTAGAGGTGACAGTCCCCTAAATGAAGCTTTCTTT. Supplemented by reference TRBV19 and TRBJ1-1, the full variable domain reads DGGITQSPKYLFRKEGQNVTLSCEQNLNHDAMYWYRQDPGQGLRLIYYSQIVNDFQKGDIAEGYSVSREKKESFPLTVTSAQKNPTAFYLCASSRGDSPLNEAFFGQGTRLTVV.

The CDR3 protein is CASSLLPGLGSYNEQFF. CDR3 in DNA: TGTGCCAGCAGCTTACTCCCGGGATTGGGCTCCTACAATGAGCAGTTCTTC. The chain recombines TRBV7-3 with TRBJ2-1; D possibly corresponds to TRBD2 (5 bases). The V gene's germline CDR1 is SGHTA and CDR2 FQGTGA. V shed 2 bases and J shed 0 bases, with 14 bases lying between them. This CDR3 is built from 17 residues.

Only one count was recorded for this clone. In nucleotides, the CDR3 is TGTGCCAGCAGCAGTTTAGCAGATACGCAGTATTTT. Translated, it gives CASSSLADTQYF. The chain couples TRBV11-1 to TRBJ2-3; D unclear. The V gene lost 5 bases and the J gene lost 4 bases, with 7 bases spanning the gap. Germline CDR1 and CDR2: SGHAT and FQDESV (reference sequence). The CDR3 has 12 residues.